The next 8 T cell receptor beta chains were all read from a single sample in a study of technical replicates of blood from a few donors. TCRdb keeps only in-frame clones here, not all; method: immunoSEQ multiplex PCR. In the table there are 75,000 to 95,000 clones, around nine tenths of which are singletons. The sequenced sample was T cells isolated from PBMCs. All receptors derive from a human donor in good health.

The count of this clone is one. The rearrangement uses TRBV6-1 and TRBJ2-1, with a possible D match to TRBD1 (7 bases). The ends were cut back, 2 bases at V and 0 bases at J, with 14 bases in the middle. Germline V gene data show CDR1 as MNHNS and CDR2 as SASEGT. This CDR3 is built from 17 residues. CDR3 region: CASSELVRGDSYNEQFF. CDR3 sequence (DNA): TGTGCCAGCAGTGAACTCGTCAGGGGGGACTCCTACAATGAGCAGTTCTTC.

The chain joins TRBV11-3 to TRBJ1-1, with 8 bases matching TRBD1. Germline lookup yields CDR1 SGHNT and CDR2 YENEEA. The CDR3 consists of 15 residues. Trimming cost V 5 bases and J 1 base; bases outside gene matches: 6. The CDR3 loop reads CASSPDRGKNTEAFF. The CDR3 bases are TGTGCCAGCAGCCCCGACAGGGGAAAGAACACTGAAGCTTTCTTT.

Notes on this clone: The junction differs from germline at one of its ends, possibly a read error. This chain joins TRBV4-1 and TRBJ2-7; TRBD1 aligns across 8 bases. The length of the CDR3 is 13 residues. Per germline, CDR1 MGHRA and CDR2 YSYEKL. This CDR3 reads CASSQEQGTGRDF. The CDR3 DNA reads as TGCGCCAGCAGCCAAGAACAGGGGACAGGAAGGGACTTC.

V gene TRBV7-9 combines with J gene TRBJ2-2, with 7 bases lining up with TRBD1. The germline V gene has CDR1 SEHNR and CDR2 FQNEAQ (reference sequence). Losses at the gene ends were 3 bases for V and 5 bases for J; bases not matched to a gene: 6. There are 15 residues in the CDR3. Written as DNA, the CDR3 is TGTGCCAGCAGCTTCTCGGACAGGCGAACCGGGGAGCTGTTTTTT. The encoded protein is CASSFSDRRTGELFF.

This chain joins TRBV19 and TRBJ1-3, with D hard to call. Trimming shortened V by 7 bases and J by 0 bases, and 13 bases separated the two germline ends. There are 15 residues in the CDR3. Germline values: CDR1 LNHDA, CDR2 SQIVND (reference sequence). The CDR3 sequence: CASTHEIPSGNTIYF. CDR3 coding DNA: TGTGCCAGTACGCACGAGATCCCCTCTGGAAACACCATATATTTT.

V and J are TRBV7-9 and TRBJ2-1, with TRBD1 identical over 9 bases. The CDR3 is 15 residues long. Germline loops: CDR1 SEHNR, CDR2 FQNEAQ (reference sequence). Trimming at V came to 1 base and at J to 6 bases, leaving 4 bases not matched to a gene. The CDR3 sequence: CASSLVGTGLNEQFF. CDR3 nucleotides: TGTGCCAGCAGCTTAGTAGGGACAGGGCTCAATGAGCAGTTCTTC.

The CDR3 loop reads CASSQVNLISYNEQFF. CDR3 in DNA: TGCGCCAGCAGCCAGGTAAACCTAATCTCCTACAATGAGCAGTTCTTC. This chain links TRBV4-1 with TRBJ2-1; D remains unclear. Looked up from germline, CDR1 is MGHRA and CDR2 is YSYEKL. The CDR3 runs to 16 residues. V was clipped by 3 bases and J by 0 bases, with 12 bases between them.

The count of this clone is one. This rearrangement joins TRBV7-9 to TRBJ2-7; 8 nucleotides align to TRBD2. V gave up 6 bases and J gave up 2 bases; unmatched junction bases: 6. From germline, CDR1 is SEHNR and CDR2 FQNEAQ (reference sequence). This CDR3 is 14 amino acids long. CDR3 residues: CASSPLAGPYEQYF. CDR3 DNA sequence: TGTGCCAGCAGTCCCCTAGCGGGCCCCTACGAGCAGTACTTC.